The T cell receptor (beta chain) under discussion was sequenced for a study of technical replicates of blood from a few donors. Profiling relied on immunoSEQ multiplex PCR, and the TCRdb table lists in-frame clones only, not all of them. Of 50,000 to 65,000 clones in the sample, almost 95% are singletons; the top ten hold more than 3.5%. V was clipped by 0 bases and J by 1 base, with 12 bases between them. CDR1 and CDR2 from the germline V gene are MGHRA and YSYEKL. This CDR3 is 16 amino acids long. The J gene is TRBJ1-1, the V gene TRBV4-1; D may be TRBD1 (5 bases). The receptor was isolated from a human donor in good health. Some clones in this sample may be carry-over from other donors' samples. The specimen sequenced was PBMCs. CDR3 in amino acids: CASSQDRGSQNTEAFF. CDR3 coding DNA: TGCGCCAGCAGCCAAGATAGGGGATCGCAGAACACTGAAGCTTTCTTT.